This T cell receptor beta chain was found in a study of tumor and adjacent non-tumor tissue in lung cancer. Background on the study: Patients comprised 12 adenocarcinoma, 2 squamous cell carcinoma and 1 small cell lung cancer. The patients, around 9 men and a handful of women, were about 31 to 80 with stage I to III disease.

A modified ARM-PCR protocol with three rounds of nested PCR amplified TCRbeta. A single record per CDR3 protein comes from TCRdb applying MiXCR to the multiplex PCR reads. The data show tens of thousands of distinct CDR3 sequences, roughly two thirds seen once. Study findings and constraints: Tumor tissue had significantly higher TCR diversity than normal lung. In normal lung, the top 100 clones were significantly more dominant than in tumor.

The CDR3 runs to 15 residues. Germline V gene lookup returns CDR1 MNHNS and CDR2 SASEGT. The template was RNA from unsorted bulk tissue. More than 3 cm separated this lung sample from the edge of the tumor. As for this clonotype: Its antigen is unidentified. The junction shows a germline mismatch at one end, possibly a read error.

Sample: distant non-tumor lung tissue. This sequence originates from a woman between 70 and 85 years old with non-small cell lung cancer. This chain joins TRBV6-1 and TRBJ1-5, with D possibly being TRBD1 (6 bases). CDR3 nucleotides: TGTGCCAGCATTCTACAGGGTTGGAGTAATCAGCCCAAGCATTTT. This translates into CASILQGWSNQPKHF.